This paragraph reports one T cell receptor beta chain. The entry originates in a study of blood T cell repertoires in COVID-19. Overall study context: The study drew acute and convalescent COVID-19 samples from the United States, Italy and Spain. Sources were T cells, B-cell-depleted T cells, or PBMCs; the material itself was cDNA or gDNA.

This CDR3 comprises 16 residues. The J segment lost 4 bases and the V segment lost 4 bases, leaving 11 bases of the junction unmatched. Per germline, CDR1 LGHDT and CDR2 YNNKEL (reference sequence). Under the authors' procedure: Quantification of nucleated cells was approximated via reference gene primer amplification. Produced via immunoSEQ multiplex PCR; TCRdb's table is partial and in-frame only. V, J and clone size reflect that table, while D and trimming were determined from the DNA. The profile shows 300,000 to 350,000 clones, approximately 83% of them singletons. J is TRBJ2-5 and V is TRBV3-1 (or the pseudogene TRBV3-2); TRBD2 aligns across 8 bases. This receptor was identified in a man aged 25-40 years who had recovered from COVID-19. Sequenced input: PBMCs or T cells enriched from blood (not recorded which). CDR3 region: CASSPLGGGTAETQYF. The CDR3, as DNA: TGTGCCAGCAGCCCCCTGGGCGGGGGGACCGCAGAGACCCAGTACTTC.